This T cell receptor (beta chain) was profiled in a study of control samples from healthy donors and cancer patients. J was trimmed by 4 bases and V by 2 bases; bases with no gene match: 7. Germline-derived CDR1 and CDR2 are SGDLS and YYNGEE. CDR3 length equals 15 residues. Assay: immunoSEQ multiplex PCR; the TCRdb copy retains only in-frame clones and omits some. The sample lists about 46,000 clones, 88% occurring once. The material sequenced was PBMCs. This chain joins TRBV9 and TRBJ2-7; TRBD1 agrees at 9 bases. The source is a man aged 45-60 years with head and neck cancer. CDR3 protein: CASSVGGTGLYEQYF. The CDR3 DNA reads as TGTGCCAGCAGCGTCGGGGGGACAGGGTTGTACGAGCAGTACTTC.